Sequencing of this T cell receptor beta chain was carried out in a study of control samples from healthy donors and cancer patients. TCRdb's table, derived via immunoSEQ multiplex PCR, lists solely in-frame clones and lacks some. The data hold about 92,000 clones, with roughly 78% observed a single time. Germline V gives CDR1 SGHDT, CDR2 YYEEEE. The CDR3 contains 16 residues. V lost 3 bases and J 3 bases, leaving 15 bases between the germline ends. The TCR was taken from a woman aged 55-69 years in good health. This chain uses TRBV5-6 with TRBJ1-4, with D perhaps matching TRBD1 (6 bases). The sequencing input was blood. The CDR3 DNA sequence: TGTGCCAGCAGCTCCTACAGGGTTTTGGCTAATGAAAAACTGTTTTTT. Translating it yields CASSSYRVLANEKLFF.